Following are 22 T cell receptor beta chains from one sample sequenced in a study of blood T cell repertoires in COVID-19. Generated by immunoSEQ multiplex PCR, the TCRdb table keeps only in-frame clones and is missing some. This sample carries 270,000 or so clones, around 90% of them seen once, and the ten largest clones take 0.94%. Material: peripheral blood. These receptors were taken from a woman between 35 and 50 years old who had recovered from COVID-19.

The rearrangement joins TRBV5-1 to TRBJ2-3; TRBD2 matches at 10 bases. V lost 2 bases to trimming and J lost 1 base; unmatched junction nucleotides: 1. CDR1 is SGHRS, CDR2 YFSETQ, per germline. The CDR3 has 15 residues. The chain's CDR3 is CASSFGLAGTDTQYF. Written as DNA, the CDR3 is TGCGCCAGCAGCTTCGGACTAGCGGGCACAGATACGCAGTATTTT.

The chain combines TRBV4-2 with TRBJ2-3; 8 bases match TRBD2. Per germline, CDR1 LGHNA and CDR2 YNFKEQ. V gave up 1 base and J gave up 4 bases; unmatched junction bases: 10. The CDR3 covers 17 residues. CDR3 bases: TGTGCCAGCAGCCAAGCCGGAGCGGGGGCCTACCCAGATACGCAGTATTTT. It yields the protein CASSQAGAGAYPDTQYF.

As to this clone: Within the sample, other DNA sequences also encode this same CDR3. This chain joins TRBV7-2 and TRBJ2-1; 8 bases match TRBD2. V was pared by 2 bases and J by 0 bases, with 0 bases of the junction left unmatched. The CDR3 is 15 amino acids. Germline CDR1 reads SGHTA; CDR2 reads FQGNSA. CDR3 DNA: TGTGCCAGCAGCTTAAGCGGGAGCTCCTACAATGAGCAGTTCTTC. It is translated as CASSLSGSSYNEQFF.

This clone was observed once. As DNA, the CDR3 is TGCAGTGCTAGTCGAACGGGACAGGAGGTGAACATTCAGTACTTC. Translating gives CSASRTGQEVNIQYF. The rearrangement joins TRBV20-1 to TRBJ2-4; 8 nucleotides agree with TRBD1. CDR3 length equals 15 residues. Germline CDR1 and CDR2: DFQATT and SNEGSKA (reference sequence). V shed 3 bases and J 7 bases; nucleotides not matched to a gene: 11.

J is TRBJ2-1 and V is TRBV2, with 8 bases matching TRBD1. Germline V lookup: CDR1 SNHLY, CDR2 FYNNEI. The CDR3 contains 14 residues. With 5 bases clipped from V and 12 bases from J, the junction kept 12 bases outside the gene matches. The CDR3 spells CASSPGQVSEAQFF. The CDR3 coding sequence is TGTGCCAGCAGTCCGGGACAGGTTTCCGAGGCGCAGTTCTTC.

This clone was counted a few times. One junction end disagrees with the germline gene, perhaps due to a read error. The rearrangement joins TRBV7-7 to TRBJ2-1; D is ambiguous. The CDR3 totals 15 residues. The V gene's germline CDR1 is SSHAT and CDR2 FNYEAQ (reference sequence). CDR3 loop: CASSIALSGANEQFF. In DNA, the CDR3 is TGTGCCAGCAGCATAGCACTCTCTGGTGCGAATGAGCAGTTCTTC. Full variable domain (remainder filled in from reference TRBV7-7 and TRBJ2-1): GAGVSQSPRYKVTKRGQDVTLRCDPISSHATLYWYQQALGQGPEFLTYFNYEAQPDKSGLPSDRFSAERPEGSISTLTIQRTEQRDSAMYRCASSIALSGANEQFFGPGTRLTVL.

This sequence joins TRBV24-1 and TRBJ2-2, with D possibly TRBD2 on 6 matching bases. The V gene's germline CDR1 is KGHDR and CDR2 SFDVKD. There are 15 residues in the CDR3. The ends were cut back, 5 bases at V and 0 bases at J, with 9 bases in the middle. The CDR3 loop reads CATSAAGTNTGELFF. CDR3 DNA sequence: TGTGCCACCAGTGCCGCGGGAACGAACACCGGGGAGCTGTTTTTT.

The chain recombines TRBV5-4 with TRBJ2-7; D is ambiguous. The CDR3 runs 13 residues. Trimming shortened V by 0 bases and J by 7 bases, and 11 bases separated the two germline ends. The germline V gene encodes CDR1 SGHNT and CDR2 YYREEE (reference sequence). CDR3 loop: CASSLAGGEEQYF. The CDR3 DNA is TGTGCCAGCAGCTTGGCAGGTGGCGAGGAGCAGTACTTC.

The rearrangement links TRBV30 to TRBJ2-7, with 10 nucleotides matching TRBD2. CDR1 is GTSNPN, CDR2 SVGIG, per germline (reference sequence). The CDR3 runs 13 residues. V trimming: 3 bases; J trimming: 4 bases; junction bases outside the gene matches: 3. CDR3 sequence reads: CAWRLAGAYEQYF. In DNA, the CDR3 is TGTGCCTGGAGGCTAGCGGGAGCGTACGAGCAGTACTTC. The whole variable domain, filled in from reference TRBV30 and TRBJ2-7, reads SQTIHQWPATLVQPVGSPLSLECTVEGTSNPNLYWYRQAAGRGLQLLFYSVGIGQISSEVPQNLSASRPQDRQFILSSKKLLLSDSGFYLCAWRLAGAYEQYFGPGTRLTVT.

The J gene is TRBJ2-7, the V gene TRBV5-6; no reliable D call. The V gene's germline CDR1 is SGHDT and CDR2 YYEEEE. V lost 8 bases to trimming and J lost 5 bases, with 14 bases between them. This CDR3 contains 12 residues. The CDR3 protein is CASNPPSDEQYF. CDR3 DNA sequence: TGTGCCAGTAACCCCCCCTCGGACGAGCAGTACTTC.

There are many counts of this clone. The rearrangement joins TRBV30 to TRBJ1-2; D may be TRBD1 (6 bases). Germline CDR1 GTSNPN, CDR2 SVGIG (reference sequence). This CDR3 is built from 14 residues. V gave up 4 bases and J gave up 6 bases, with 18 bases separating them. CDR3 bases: TGTGCCTGGACAGGTTCGCGGGGGGCGGATGGCTACACCTTC. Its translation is CAWTGSRGADGYTF.

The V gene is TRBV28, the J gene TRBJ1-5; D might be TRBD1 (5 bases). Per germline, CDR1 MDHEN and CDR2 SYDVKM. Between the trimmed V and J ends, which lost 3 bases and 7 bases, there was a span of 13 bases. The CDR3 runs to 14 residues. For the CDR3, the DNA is TGTGCCAGCAGTTTGGGAGGGGTGGGGCAGCCCCAGCATTTT. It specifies CASSLGGVGQPQHF. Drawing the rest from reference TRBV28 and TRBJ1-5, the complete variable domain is DVKVTQSSRYLVKRTGEKVFLECVQDMDHENMFWYRQDPGLGLRLIYFSYDVKMKEKGDIPEGYSVSREKKERFSLILESASTNQTSMYLCASSLGGVGQPQHFGDGTRLSIL.

The CDR3 region is CASQTGGIGYNEQFF. For the CDR3, the DNA is TGTGCCAGCCAAACGGGCGGGATCGGCTACAATGAGCAGTTCTTC. The chain employs TRBV11-2 and TRBJ2-1, with D possibly being TRBD2 (6 bases). The V and J ends lost 8 bases and 3 bases respectively, with 17 bases between them. Germline loops: CDR1 SGHAT, CDR2 FQNNGV. This CDR3 has 15 residues.

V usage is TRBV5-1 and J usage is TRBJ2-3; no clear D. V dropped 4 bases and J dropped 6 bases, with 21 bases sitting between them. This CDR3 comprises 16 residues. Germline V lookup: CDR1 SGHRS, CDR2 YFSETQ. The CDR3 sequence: CASSPVPGESMDTQYF. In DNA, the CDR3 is TGCGCCAGCAGCCCCGTGCCTGGAGAGTCAATGGATACGCAGTATTTT.

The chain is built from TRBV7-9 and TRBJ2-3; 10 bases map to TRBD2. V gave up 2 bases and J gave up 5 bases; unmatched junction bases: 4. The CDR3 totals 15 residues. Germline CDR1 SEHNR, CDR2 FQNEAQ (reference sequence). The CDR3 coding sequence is TGTGCCAGCAGCTTAAGCGGGAGGGCCGAAGATACGCAGTATTTT. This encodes CASSLSGRAEDTQYF.

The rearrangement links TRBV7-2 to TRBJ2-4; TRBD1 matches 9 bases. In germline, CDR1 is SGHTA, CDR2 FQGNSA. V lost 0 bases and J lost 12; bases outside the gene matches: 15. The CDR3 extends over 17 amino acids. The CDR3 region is CASSLAPGQGRGEGQYF. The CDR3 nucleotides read TGTGCCAGCAGCTTAGCCCCGGGACAGGGACGAGGGGAGGGTCAGTACTTC. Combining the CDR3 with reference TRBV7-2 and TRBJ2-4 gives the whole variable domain GAGVSQSPSNKVTEKGKDVELRCDPISGHTALYWYRQSLGQGLEFLIYFQGNSAPDKSGLPSDRFSAERTGGSVSTLTIQRTQQEDSAVYLCASSLAPGQGRGEGQYFGAGTRLSVL.

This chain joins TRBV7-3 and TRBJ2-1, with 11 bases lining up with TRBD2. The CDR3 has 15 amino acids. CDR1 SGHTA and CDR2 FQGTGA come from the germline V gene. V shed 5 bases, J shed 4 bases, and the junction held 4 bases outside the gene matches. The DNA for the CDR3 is TGTGCCAGCAGCGGGGGGACTAGCGGATACAATGAGCAGTTCTTC. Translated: CASSGGTSGYNEQFF.

DNA of the CDR3: TGTGCCTGGAGTGTAGACAGCCTCTCCTACGAGCAGTACTTC. This encodes CAWSVDSLSYEQYF. The chain recombines TRBV30 with TRBJ2-7; weak D call: TRBD1 (5 bases). The germline V gene encodes CDR1 GTSNPN and CDR2 SVGIG (reference sequence). The CDR3 sequence is 14 residues long. Trimming left V 0 bases short and J 0 bases short, with 9 bases between.

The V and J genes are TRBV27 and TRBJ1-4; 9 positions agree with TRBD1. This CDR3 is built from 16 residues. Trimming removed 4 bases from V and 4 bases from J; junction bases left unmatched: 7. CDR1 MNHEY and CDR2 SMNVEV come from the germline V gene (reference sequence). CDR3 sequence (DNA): TGTGCCAGCAGTTCCAGTTCGGACAGGGGTAATGAAAAACTGTTTTTT. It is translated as CASSSSSDRGNEKLFF.

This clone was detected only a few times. CDR3 coding DNA: TGTGCCAGCAGTGAGGCTAGCGGGAGTTTTGGTGAGCAGTTCTTC. Amino acid sequence: CASSEASGSFGEQFF. The gene calls are TRBV25-1 and TRBJ2-1; 10 bases line up with TRBD2. V shed 3 bases and J 9 bases; nucleotides not matched to a gene: 8. The CDR3 totals 15 residues. Germline CDR1 reads MGHDK; CDR2 reads SYGVNS.

CDR3 protein: CASTMGLAGEEQYF. CDR3 nucleotides: TGTGCCAGCACGATGGGACTAGCGGGAGAAGAGCAGTACTTC. The V gene is TRBV7-6, the J gene TRBJ2-7; 14 bases are shared with TRBD2. CDR1 and CDR2 (germline): SGHVS, FNYEAQ. After removal of 7 bases from V and 7 bases from J, the junction contained 6 bases not matched to a gene. This CDR3 is built from 14 residues.

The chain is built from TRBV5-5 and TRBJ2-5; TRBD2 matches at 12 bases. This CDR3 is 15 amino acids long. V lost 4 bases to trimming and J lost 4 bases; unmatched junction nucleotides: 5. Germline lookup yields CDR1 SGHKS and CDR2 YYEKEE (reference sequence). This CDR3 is CASSETSGSRETQYF. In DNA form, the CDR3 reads TGTGCCAGCAGCGAGACTAGCGGGAGTAGAGAGACCCAGTACTTC.